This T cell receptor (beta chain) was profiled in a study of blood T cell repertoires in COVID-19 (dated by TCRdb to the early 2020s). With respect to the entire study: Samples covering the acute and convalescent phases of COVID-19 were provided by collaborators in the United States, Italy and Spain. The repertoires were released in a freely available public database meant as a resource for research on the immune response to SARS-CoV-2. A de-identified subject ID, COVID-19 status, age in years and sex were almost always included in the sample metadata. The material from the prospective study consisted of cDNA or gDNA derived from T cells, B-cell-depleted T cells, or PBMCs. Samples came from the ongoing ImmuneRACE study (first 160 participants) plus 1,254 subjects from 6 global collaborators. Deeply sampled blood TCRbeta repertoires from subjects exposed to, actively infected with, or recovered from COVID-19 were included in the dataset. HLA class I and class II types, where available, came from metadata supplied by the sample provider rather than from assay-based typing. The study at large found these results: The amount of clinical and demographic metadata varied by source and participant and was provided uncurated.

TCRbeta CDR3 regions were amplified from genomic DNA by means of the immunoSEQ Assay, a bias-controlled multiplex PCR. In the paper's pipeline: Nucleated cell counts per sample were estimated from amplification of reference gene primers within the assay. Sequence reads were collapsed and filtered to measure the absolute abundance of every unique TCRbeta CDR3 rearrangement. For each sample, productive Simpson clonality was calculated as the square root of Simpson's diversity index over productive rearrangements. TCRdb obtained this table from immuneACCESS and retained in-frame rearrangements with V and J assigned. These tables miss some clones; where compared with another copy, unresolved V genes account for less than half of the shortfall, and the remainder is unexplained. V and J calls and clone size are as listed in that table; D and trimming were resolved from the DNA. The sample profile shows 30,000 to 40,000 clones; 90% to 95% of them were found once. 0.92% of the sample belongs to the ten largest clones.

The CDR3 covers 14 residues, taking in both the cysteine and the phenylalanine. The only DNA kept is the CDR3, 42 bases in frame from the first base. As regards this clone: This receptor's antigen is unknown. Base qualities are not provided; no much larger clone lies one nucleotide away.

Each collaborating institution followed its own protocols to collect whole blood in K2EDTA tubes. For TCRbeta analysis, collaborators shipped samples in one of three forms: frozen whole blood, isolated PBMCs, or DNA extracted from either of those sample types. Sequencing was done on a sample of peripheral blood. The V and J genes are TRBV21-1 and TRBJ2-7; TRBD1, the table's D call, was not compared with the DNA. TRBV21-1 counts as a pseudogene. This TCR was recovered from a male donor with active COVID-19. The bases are TGTGCCAGCAGCAAGACAGGGAGGCCGTACGAGCAGTACTTC. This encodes CASSKTGRPYEQYF.